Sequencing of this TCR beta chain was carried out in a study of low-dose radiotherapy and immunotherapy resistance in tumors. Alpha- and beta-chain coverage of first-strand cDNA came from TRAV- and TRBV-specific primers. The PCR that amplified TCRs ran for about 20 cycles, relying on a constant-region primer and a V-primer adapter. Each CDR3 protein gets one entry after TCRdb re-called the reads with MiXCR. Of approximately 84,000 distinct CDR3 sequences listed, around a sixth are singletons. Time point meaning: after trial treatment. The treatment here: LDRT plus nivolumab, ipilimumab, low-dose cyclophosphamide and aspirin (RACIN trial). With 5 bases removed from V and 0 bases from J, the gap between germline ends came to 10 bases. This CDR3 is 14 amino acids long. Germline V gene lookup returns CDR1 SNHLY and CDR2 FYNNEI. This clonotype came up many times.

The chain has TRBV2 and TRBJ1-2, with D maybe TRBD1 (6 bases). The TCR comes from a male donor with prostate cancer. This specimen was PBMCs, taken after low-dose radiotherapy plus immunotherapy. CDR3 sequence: CASSTRGANYGYTF. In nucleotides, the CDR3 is TGTGCCAGCAGTACCAGGGGAGCTAACTATGGCTACACCTTC.